The 5 T cell receptor beta chains below come from one sample, sequenced in a study of cytotoxic CD8 clonotypes in ibrutinib-treated CLL. TCRdb's table, derived via immunoSEQ multiplex PCR, lists solely in-frame clones and lacks some. The sample has 55,000 to 80,000 clones, less than 95% seen once. The source was PBMCs, collected after 12 months of ibrutinib treatment. Receptors were obtained from a human donor with chronic lymphocytic leukemia.

The J gene is TRBJ2-2, the V gene TRBV9; TRBD2 aligns across 10 bases. V lost 6 bases, J lost 10 bases, and 18 bases stayed unmatched. CDR3 length: 17 amino acids. CDR1 is SGDLS, CDR2 YYNGEE, per germline. The DNA of the CDR3 is TGTGCCAGCACCCCCCGGACTAGCGGAGTGGGGGGTCAGGAGCTGTTTTTT. This sequence encodes CASTPRTSGVGGQELFF.

The J gene is TRBJ1-1, the V gene TRBV19; the D gene is possibly TRBD1 (5 bases). V was pared by 1 base and J by 2 bases, with 20 bases between. Per germline, CDR1 LNHDA and CDR2 SQIVND (reference sequence). CDR3 size: 18 residues. This chain's CDR3 is CASSIGPGRGRPNTEAFF. The DNA for the CDR3 is TGTGCCAGTAGTATAGGACCGGGACGGGGAAGACCTAACACTGAAGCTTTCTTT.

The chain carries TRBV7-8 and TRBJ2-1; maybe TRBD2 (5 bases). The ends were cut back, 6 bases at V and 2 bases at J, with 14 bases in the middle. From germline, CDR1 is SGHVS and CDR2 FQNEAQ. The CDR3 contains 15 residues. The CDR3 DNA reads as TGTGCCAGCAGTTTTGGAGGCGGACCCTACAATGAGCAGTTCTTC. It is translated as CASSFGGGPYNEQFF. The full variable domain, with the rest looked up from reference TRBV7-8 and TRBJ2-1, is GAGVSQSPRYKVAKRGQDVALRCDPISGHVSLFWYQQALGQGPEFLTYFQNEAQLDKSGLPSDRFFAERPEGSVSTLKIQRTQQEDSAVYLCASSFGGGPYNEQFFGPGTRLTVL.

The V gene is TRBV7-9, the J gene TRBJ1-1, with TRBD1 matching over 7 bases. J gave up 4 bases and V 5 bases, and 10 bases lay outside the gene matches. This CDR3 has 15 residues. The V gene's germline CDR1 is SEHNR and CDR2 FQNEAQ (reference sequence). The CDR3 here is CASSQMTGFGTEAFF. DNA for the CDR3: TGTGCCAGCAGCCAAATGACAGGGTTTGGCACTGAAGCTTTCTTT.

The genes are TRBV2 and TRBJ2-5, with 9 bases matching TRBD2. The CDR3 runs to 18 residues. The germline CDR1 and CDR2 sequences are SNHLY and FYNNEI. Trimming removed 7 bases from V and 0 bases from J; junction bases left unmatched: 15. DNA for the CDR3: TGTGCCAGCACGAGGTTCGGGACTAGCTTTGGATACCAAGAGACCCAGTACTTC. Translating gives CASTRFGTSFGYQETQYF.